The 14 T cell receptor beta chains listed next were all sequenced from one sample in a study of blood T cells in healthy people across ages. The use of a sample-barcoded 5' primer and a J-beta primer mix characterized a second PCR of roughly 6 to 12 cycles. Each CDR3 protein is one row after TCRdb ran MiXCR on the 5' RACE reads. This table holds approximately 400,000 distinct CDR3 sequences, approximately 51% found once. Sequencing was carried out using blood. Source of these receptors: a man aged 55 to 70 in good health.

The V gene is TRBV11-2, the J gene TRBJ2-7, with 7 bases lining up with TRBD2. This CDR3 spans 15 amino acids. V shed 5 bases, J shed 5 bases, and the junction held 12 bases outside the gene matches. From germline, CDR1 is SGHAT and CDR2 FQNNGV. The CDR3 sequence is CASSRTRAAGNEQYF. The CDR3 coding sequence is TGTGCCAGCAGCCGGACTAGGGCGGCGGGGAACGAGCAGTACTTC.

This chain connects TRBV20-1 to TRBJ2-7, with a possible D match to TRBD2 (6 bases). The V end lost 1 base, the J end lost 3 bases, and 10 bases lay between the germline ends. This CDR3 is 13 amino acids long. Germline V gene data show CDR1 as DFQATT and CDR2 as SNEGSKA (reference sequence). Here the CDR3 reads CSARGRRDYEQYF. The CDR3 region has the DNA TGCAGTGCTAGAGGGAGGAGGGACTACGAGCAGTACTTC.

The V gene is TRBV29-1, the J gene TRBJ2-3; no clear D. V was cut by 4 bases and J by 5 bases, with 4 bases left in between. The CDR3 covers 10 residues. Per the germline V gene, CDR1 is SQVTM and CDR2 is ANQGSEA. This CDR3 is CSVARDTQYF. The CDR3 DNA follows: TGCAGCGTTGCAAGAGATACGCAGTATTTT.

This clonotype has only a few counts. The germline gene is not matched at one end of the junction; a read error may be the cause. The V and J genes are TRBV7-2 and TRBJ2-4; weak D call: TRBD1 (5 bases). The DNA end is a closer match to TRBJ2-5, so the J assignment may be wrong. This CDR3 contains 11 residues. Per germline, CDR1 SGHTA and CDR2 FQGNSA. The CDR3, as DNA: TGTGCCAGCCGACAGCAAGGGACCCAGTACTTC. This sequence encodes CASRQQGTQYF.

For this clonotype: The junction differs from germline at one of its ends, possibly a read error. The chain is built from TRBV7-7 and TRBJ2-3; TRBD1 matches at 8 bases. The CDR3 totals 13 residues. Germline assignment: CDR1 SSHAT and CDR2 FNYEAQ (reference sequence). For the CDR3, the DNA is TGTGCTAGCAGTCCAGACAGGGGAGATACGCAGTATTTT. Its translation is CASSPDRGDTQYF.

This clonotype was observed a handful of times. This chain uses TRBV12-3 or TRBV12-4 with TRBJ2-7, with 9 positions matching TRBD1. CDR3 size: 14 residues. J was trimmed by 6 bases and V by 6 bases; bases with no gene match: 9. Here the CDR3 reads CASRIQGAMSEQYF. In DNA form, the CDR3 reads TGTGCCAGCAGGATACAGGGGGCGATGTCCGAGCAGTACTTC.

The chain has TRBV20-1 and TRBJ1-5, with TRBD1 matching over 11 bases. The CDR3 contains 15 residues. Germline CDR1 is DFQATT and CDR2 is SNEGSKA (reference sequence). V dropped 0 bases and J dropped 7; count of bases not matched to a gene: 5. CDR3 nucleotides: TGCAGTGCTAGAGATCTGGGACAGGGGGTACAGCCCCAGCATTTT. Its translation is CSARDLGQGVQPQHF.

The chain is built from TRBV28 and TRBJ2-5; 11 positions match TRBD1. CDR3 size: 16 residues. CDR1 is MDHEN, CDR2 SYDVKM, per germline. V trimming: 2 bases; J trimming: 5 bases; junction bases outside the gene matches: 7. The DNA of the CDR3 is TGTGCCAGCAGTTTAGGACAGGGGGCGGTTATGGAGACCCAGTACTTC. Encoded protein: CASSLGQGAVMETQYF.

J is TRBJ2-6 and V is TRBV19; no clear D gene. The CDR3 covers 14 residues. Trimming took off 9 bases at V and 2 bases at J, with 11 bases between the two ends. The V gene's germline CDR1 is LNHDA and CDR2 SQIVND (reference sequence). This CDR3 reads CASAQPAGANVLTF. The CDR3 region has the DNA TGTGCCAGCGCCCAACCAGCTGGGGCCAACGTCCTGACTTTC.

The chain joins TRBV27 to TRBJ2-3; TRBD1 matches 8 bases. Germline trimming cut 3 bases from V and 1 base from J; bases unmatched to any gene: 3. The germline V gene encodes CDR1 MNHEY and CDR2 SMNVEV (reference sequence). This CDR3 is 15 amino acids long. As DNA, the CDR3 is TGTGCCAGCAGTTTCGAGGACAGGGGCACAGATACGCAGTATTTT. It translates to CASSFEDRGTDTQYF.

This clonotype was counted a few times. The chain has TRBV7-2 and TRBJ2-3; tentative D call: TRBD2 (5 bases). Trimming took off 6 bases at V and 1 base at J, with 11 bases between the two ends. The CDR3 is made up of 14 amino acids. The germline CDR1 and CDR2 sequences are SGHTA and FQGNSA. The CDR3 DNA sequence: TGTGCCAGCAGACCCCTCGGGGGCACAGATACGCAGTATTTT. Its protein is CASRPLGGTDTQYF.

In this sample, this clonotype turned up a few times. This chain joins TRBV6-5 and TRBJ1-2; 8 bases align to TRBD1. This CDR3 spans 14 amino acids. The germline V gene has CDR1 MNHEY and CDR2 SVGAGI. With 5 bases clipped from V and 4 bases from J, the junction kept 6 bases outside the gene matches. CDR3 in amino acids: CASSVAGGAYGYTF. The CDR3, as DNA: TGTGCCAGCAGTGTCGCAGGGGGCGCCTATGGCTACACCTTC.

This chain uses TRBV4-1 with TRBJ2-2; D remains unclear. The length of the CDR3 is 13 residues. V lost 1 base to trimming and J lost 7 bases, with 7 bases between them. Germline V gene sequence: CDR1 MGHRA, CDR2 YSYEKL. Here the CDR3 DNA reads TGCGCCAGCAGCCAAGCTTTTGGCGGGGAGCTGTTTTTT. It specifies CASSQAFGGELFF.

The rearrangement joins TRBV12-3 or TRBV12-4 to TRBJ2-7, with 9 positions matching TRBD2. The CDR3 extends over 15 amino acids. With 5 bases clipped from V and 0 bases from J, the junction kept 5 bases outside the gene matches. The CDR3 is CASSRAGGVSYEQYF. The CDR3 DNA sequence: TGTGCCAGCAGTAGAGCGGGGGGCGTCTCCTACGAGCAGTACTTC.